These 13 T cell receptor beta chains were sequenced from one sample in a study of T cell clonality in common variable immunodeficiency. The method was immunoSEQ multiplex PCR; TCRdb's version includes in-frame clones alone and lacks a portion of them. The sample has fewer than 30,000 clones, none seen only once. Notes on the study in general: Reportedly, TCR beta sequences from common variable immunodeficiency showed fewer deletions and N-nucleotide insertions.

These receptors have no known antigen. Sequencing was carried out using peripheral blood mononuclear cells. The receptor source for this set is a human donor with common variable immunodeficiency.

This clone appeared many times. From the germline J gene comes the end of the CDR3, since the read stops 3 residues before it. The chain links TRBV20-1 to TRBJ1-1, with a possible D match to TRBD1 (6 bases). The V gene lost 1 base and the J gene lost 4 bases, with 13 bases spanning the gap. The CDR3 loop spans 14 amino acids. Germline V gene sequence: CDR1 DFQATT, CDR2 SNEGSKA (reference sequence). The chain's CDR3 is CSARAGGIGTEAFF. The DNA read from the CDR3 is TGCAGTGCTAGAGCGGGGGGCATTGGCACTGAA.

At least ten counts were recorded for this clone. The read stops 3 residues short of the end of the CDR3; the missing end is completed from the germline J gene. The chain couples TRBV7-6 to TRBJ2-3, with D uncertain. Germline CDR1 and CDR2: SGHVS and FNYEAQ. The V gene lost 5 bases and the J gene lost 3 bases, with 9 bases spanning the gap. The CDR3 is made up of 13 amino acids. The CDR3 bases that were read are TGTGCCAGCAGCCTGACACCAACAGATACG. Its translation is CASSLTPTDT. The full CDR3 is CASSLTPTDTQYF.

This clone appeared many times. The read terminates 3 residues before the CDR3 end, so the remaining end is supplied by the germline J gene. The rearrangement uses TRBV20-1 and TRBJ1-1; 7 bases match TRBD1. The CDR3 consists of 11 residues. Germline-derived CDR1 and CDR2 are DFQATT and SNEGSKA (reference sequence). CDR3 amino acids: CSARPTGEAFF. The part of the CDR3 DNA that was read is TGCAGTGCTAGACCGACAGGGGAA.

This clone occurred a few times. The CDR3 goes on 3 residues after the read ends, and that part is filled in from the germline J gene. J is TRBJ2-3 and V is TRBV19; D may be TRBD1 (6 bases). Looked up from germline, CDR1 is LNHDA and CDR2 is SQIVND (reference sequence). With 3 bases removed from V and 3 bases from J, the gap between germline ends came to 7 bases. The CDR3 runs 13 residues. CDR3 DNA, as far as it was read: TGTGCCAGTAGTATCACAGGGACAGATACG. It specifies CASSITGTDT. The whole CDR3 sequence is CASSITGTDTQYF.

There are a few counts of this clone. The CDR3: CASSIPEGITNTGELFF. CDR3 DNA (partial): TGTGCCAGTAGTATACCCGAGGGGATCACGAACACCGGGGAG. The rearrangement links TRBV19 to TRBJ2-2, with D possibly being TRBD1 or TRBD2 (5 bases each). The missing CDR3 end, 3 residues past where the read stops, is filled in from the germline J gene. The V end lost 2 bases, the J end lost 0 bases, and 13 bases lay between the germline ends. Germline V gene sequence: CDR1 LNHDA, CDR2 SQIVND (reference sequence). The CDR3 is made up of 17 amino acids.

This clone appeared a few times. With the read ending 3 residues before the CDR3 end, the germline J gene is used to fill in that end. This chain uses TRBV7-2 with TRBJ1-1; a possible D gene is TRBD1 (6 bases). CDR1 and CDR2 (germline): SGHTA, FQGNSA. The CDR3 is 12 amino acids. The CDR3 protein is CASSRNRVEAFF. The covered CDR3 bases are TGTGCCAGCAGCCGCAACAGGGTCGAA.

Concerning this clone itself: Sequencing ends 3 residues short of the CDR3 end; the germline J gene provides the rest. V is TRBV20-1 and J is TRBJ2-1; 8 bases line up with TRBD2. Trimming took 6 bases from V and 4 from J; bases not matched to a gene: 5. This CDR3 contains 13 residues. The V gene's germline CDR1 is DFQATT and CDR2 SNEGSKA (reference sequence). The CDR3 region is CSAGIAGYNEQFF. The CDR3 DNA, read in part, is TGCAGTGCGGGGATAGCGGGGTACAATGAG.

This clone was seen at least ten times. The read ends 3 residues shy of where the CDR3 ends; the end is completed using the germline J gene. The chain employs TRBV5-8 and TRBJ2-7, with D perhaps TRBD1 (6 bases). The germline V and J ends were trimmed by 4 bases and 2 bases, with 16 bases remaining between them. CDR1 is SGHTS and CDR2 is YDEGEE in the germline V gene. This CDR3 has 15 residues. The covered CDR3 bases are TGTGCCAGCAGCCCCCAGGACAGCTTAGCCTACGAG. The encoded protein is CASSPQDSLAYE. In full, the CDR3 reads CASSPQDSLAYEQYF.

In its sample, this clone was seen a few times. The read terminates 3 residues ahead of where the CDR3 ends, so the germline J gene completes it. The rearrangement joins TRBV7-8 to TRBJ1-4; no clear D. V was pared by 3 bases and J by 9 bases, with 26 bases between. CDR1 and CDR2 from the germline V gene are SGHVS and FQNEAQ. The CDR3 is 18 residues long. The CDR3 reads CASSFRERVPGYGKKLFF. The sequenced part of the CDR3 DNA is TGTGCCAGCAGCTTCCGGGAAAGGGTTCCGGGGTATGGGAAAAAA. The variable domain in full, with the rest retrieved from reference TRBV7-8 and TRBJ1-4, is GAGVSQSPRYKVAKRGQDVALRCDPISGHVSLFWYQQALGQGPEFLTYFQNEAQLDKSGLPSDRFFAERPEGSVSTLKIQRTQQEDSAVYLCASSFRERVPGYGKKLFFGSGTQLSVL.

This clone was counted a few times. The read terminates 3 residues before the CDR3 end, so the remaining end is supplied by the germline J gene. The chain carries TRBV2 and TRBJ2-7, with 13 bases that match TRBD2. Per germline, CDR1 SNHLY and CDR2 FYNNEI. This CDR3 has 14 residues. J lost 3 bases, V lost 6 bases, and 2 bases had no gene match. Partial CDR3 DNA: TGTGCCAGCAGCGGACTAGCGGGGGTCTACGAG. Its protein is CASSGLAGVYE. The entire CDR3 protein reads CASSGLAGVYEQYF. Full variable domain (missing parts from reference TRBV2 and TRBJ2-7): EPEVTQTPSHQVTQMGQEVILRCVPISNHLYFYWYRQILGQKVEFLVSFYNNEISEKSEIFDDQFSVERPDGSNFTLKIRSTKLEDSAMYFCASSGLAGVYEQYFGPGTRLTVT.

Many counts were recorded for this clone. Coverage ceases 3 residues before the CDR3 finishes, and the germline J gene fills in the end. This sequence joins TRBV20-1 and TRBJ1-1; D is unresolved. The germline V gene encodes CDR1 DFQATT and CDR2 SNEGSKA (reference sequence). Trimming left V 0 bases short and J 4 bases short, with 3 bases between. This CDR3 is 11 amino acids long. The DNA read from the CDR3 is TGCAGTGCTAGAGACTTCACTGAA. Its translation: CSARDFTE. In full, the CDR3 is CSARDFTEAFF.

Worth noting for this clone: The read terminates 3 residues ahead of where the CDR3 ends, so the germline J gene completes it. This chain joins TRBV18 and TRBJ1-6; 9 nucleotides agree with TRBD1. Germline loops: CDR1 KGHSH, CDR2 LQKENI. J lost 10 bases, V lost 4 bases, and 5 bases had no gene match. The CDR3 has 14 amino acids. The sequenced CDR3 bases are TGTGCCAGCTCACACCGGGACAGGGACTCACCC. Its translation is CASSHRDRDSP. The full CDR3 protein is CASSHRDRDSPLHF.

This clone was observed a few times. The sequence runs out 3 residues before the end of the CDR3; the remainder is reconstructed from the germline J gene. This sequence joins TRBV6-2 or TRBV6-3 and TRBJ2-3; D is possibly TRBD2 (5 bases). V gave up 5 bases and J gave up 2 bases, with 17 bases separating them. The CDR3 runs to 16 residues. Germline V gene lookup returns CDR1 MNHEY and CDR2 SVGEGT. The CDR3 loop reads CASSGGLHLNTDTQYF. CDR3 bases read: TGTGCCAGCAGTGGAGGACTCCACTTGAACACAGATACG.